This T cell receptor beta chain was captured by sequencing in a study of OX40 agonist ivuxolimab in advanced cancers. Study summary: The group had a mean age of roughly 65 years, ranged from roughly 23 to 85, and was just under 85% male. Study-level findings and limits: The work left the antigen specificity of expanded peripheral T cells undetermined. At 0.1 to 3.0 mg/kg, clonal expansion of CD4+ and CD8+ blood T cells had occurred by week 6. Low normalized T-cell clonal expansion also characterized some of the nonresponders.

The table came from immunoSEQ multiplex PCR; TCRdb's copy has only in-frame clones and leaves some out. The data show tens of thousands of clones, about nine tenths seen once. Regarding this clone: The antigen remains unidentified.

Material: CD4+ or CD8+ T cells sorted from blood, obtained in a trial of the OX40 agonist ivuxolimab. The receptor's source is an adult with an advanced solid tumor such as melanoma, head and neck, liver or kidney cancer.

DNA for the CDR3: TGTGCCAGCAGCCAAGGAATCCTCTCTGGAAACACCATATATTTT. It specifies CASSQGILSGNTIYF. The chain joins TRBV14 to TRBJ1-3; D is undetermined. CDR3 size: 15 residues. Per the germline V gene, CDR1 is SGHDN and CDR2 is FVKESK. V was clipped by 1 base and J by 0 bases, with 7 bases between them.